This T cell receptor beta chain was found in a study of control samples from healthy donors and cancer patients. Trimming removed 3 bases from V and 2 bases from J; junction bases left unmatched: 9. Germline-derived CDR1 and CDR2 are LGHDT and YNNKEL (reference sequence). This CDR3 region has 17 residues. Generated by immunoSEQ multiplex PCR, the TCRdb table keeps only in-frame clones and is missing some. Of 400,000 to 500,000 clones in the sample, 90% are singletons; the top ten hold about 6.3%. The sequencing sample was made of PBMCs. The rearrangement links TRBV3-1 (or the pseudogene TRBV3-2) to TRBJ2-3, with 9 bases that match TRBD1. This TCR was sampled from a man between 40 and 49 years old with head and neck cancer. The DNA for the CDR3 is TGTGCCAGCAGCCATCTCGCGACAGGGGGTATCACAGATACGCAGTATTTT. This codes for CASSHLATGGITDTQYF.